These 18 T cell receptor beta chains were all obtained from the same sample, sequenced in a study of identical twins. TCRdb reprocessed the 5' RACE reads with MiXCR, giving one entry per CDR3 protein. This repertoire shows hundreds of thousands of distinct CDR3 sequences, around 20% found once; its top ten account for more than 4%. These data also formed part of another study, on T cells expressing NK-cell markers.

The material sequenced was PBMCs. These receptor sequences come from a woman between 18 and 29 years old in good health.

This clonotype was seen more than once but under ten times. The genes are TRBV29-1 and TRBJ2-5; tentatively, D is TRBD2 (6 bases). The CDR3 totals 12 residues. Germline lookup yields CDR1 SQVTM and CDR2 ANQGSEA. V was pared by 7 bases and J by 1 base, with 10 bases between. The CDR3 sequence is CSDGLSQETQYF. CDR3 in DNA: TGCAGCGATGGACTATCCCAAGAGACCCAGTACTTC.

The V gene is TRBV6-5, the J gene TRBJ2-3; D call uncertain. With 0 bases removed from V and 1 base from J, the gap between germline ends came to 8 bases. Germline V gene sequence: CDR1 MNHEY, CDR2 SVGAGI. The CDR3 totals 15 residues. The CDR3: CASSYSGRGTDTQYF. DNA for the CDR3: TGTGCCAGCAGTTACTCCGGACGGGGCACAGATACGCAGTATTTT.

This clonotype occurred many times. This chain connects TRBV20-1 to TRBJ2-7; 8 nucleotides align to TRBD1. V lost 6 bases, J lost 0 bases, and 7 bases stayed unmatched. Germline-derived CDR1 and CDR2 are DFQATT and SNEGSKA (reference sequence). The CDR3 is 14 residues long. CDR3 nucleotide sequence: TGCAGTGCCGCAAGACAGGGGACCTCCTACGAGCAGTACTTC. Its protein is CSAARQGTSYEQYF.

The sample holds a few counts of this clonotype. The rearrangement links TRBV9 to TRBJ2-7; D might be TRBD1 (5 bases). V was pared by 0 bases and J by 2 bases, with 9 bases between. The germline CDR1 and CDR2 sequences are SGDLS and YYNGEE. The CDR3 contains 14 residues. The DNA of the CDR3 is TGTGCCAGCAGCGTAGCACAGGCCACCTACGAGCAGTACTTC. Amino acids: CASSVAQATYEQYF.

The chain recombines TRBV13 with TRBJ2-7, with 8 positions matching TRBD1. The CDR3 contains 15 residues. Germline-derived CDR1 and CDR2 are PRHDT and FYEKMQ (reference sequence). The J segment lost 4 bases and the V segment lost 4 bases, leaving 9 bases of the junction unmatched. Written as DNA, the CDR3 is TGTGCCAGCAGCTCGGGGGCGACAGGGGAGTACGAGCAGTACTTC. Protein product: CASSSGATGEYEQYF. Variable domain in full (rest from reference TRBV13 and TRBJ2-7): AAGVIQSPRHLIKEKRETATLKCYPIPRHDTVYWYQQGPGQDPQFLISFYEKMQSDKGSIPDRFSAQQFSDYHSELNMSSLELGDSALYFCASSSGATGEYEQYFGPGTRLTVT.

The chain carries TRBV5-1 and TRBJ2-7; no clear D gene. The germline gives CDR1 SGHRS, CDR2 YFSETQ. This CDR3 region has 13 residues. Trimming removed 2 bases at V and 4 bases at J, with 10 bases between. Here the CDR3 reads CASSLTPVYEQYF. The CDR3 DNA reads TGCGCCAGCAGCTTAACCCCAGTATACGAGCAGTACTTC.

This sequence joins TRBV5-6 and TRBJ1-2, with unresolved D. Germline CDR1 and CDR2: SGHDT and YYEEEE. The V gene lost 0 bases and the J gene lost 8 bases, with 8 bases spanning the gap. The CDR3 contains 12 residues. The CDR3 here is CASSLGRAGYTF. CDR3 nucleotides: TGTGCCAGCAGCTTGGGTCGGGCGGGCTACACCTTC.

This chain connects TRBV5-1 to TRBJ2-3, with a weak D call TRBD1 (5 bases). Germline V gives CDR1 SGHRS, CDR2 YFSETQ. The V gene lost 1 base and the J gene lost 3 bases, with 9 bases spanning the gap. This CDR3 has 14 amino acids. CDR3 amino acids: CASSLFRVTDTQYF. The DNA for the CDR3 is TGCGCCAGCAGCTTGTTCAGGGTGACAGATACGCAGTATTTT.

This clonotype was picked up many times. This chain connects TRBV29-1 to TRBJ1-2; tentatively, D is TRBD1 (6 bases). Germline-derived CDR1 and CDR2 are SQVTM and ANQGSEA. CDR3 length equals 13 residues. V shed 6 bases and J shed 5 bases, with 16 bases lying between them. This CDR3 is CSVHRDIRYGYTF. The CDR3 DNA is TGCAGCGTCCACCGGGACATTCGTTATGGCTACACCTTC.

The chain uses TRBV12-3 or TRBV12-4 and TRBJ2-2, with TRBD2 matching over 10 bases. The CDR3 covers 16 residues. With V trimmed by 10 bases and J by 2 bases, 10 bases remained unmatched. The chain's CDR3 is CATQPGTSANTGELFF. The CDR3 DNA reads TGTGCCACCCAACCCGGGACTAGCGCTAACACCGGGGAGCTGTTTTTT.

This clonotype was seen a handful of times. V and J are TRBV7-7 and TRBJ2-7, with 9 positions matching TRBD1. V lost 5 bases, J lost 2 bases, and 10 bases stayed unmatched. The CDR3 spans 16 residues. The germline V gene has CDR1 SSHAT and CDR2 FNYEAQ (reference sequence). CDR3 coding DNA: TGTGCCAGCAGCCCCAGAGTCGGGACAGGGCCCTACGAGCAGTACTTC. Residues: CASSPRVGTGPYEQYF.

The chain uses TRBV10-3 and TRBJ2-5; 13 bases match TRBD2. Germline trimming cut 6 bases from V and 2 bases from J; bases unmatched to any gene: 3. This CDR3 contains 15 residues. Germline values: CDR1 ENHRY, CDR2 SYGVKD. CDR3 residues: CAISPGLAGQETQYF. In nucleotides, the CDR3 is TGTGCCATCAGCCCGGGACTAGCGGGGCAAGAGACCCAGTACTTC.

J is TRBJ2-7 and V is TRBV20-1, with no clear D. The length of the CDR3 is 13 residues. CDR1 and CDR2 from the germline V gene are DFQATT and SNEGSKA (reference sequence). V was shortened by 4 bases and J by 1 base, with 11 bases between the two germline ends. CDR3 DNA sequence: TGCAGTGCTACAGACGACCGGTCCTACGAGCAGTACTTC. This translates into CSATDDRSYEQYF.

In this sample, this clonotype turned up many times. J is TRBJ2-1 and V is TRBV29-1; D unclear. Per the germline V gene, CDR1 is SQVTM and CDR2 is ANQGSEA. The V gene lost 3 bases and the J gene lost 0 bases, with 0 bases spanning the gap. This CDR3 has 11 amino acids. CDR3 nucleotide sequence: TGCAGCGTTGACTCCTACAATGAGCAGTTCTTC. As protein: CSVDSYNEQFF.

The chain recombines TRBV7-2 with TRBJ2-2, with D possibly matching TRBD2 (5 bases). CDR3 size: 14 residues. Germline V gene sequence: CDR1 SGHTA, CDR2 FQGNSA. V lost 7 bases and J lost 13, with 22 bases in between. The CDR3 DNA sequence: TGTGCCAGCAACTACCGGGATCCCATTAATGGGCTGTTTTTT. Translation gives CASNYRDPINGLFF.

The table lists this clonotype with a few counts. The chain has TRBV20-1 and TRBJ1-1; D not resolved. V was pared by 6 bases and J by 3 bases, with 8 bases between. The CDR3 is 11 amino acids. Germline-derived CDR1 and CDR2 are DFQATT and SNEGSKA (reference sequence). The CDR3 bases are TGCAGTGCGCCCAAGTACACTGAAGCTTTCTTT. It codes for CSAPKYTEAFF.

This clonotype was seen a few times. The CDR3 here is CSVSRAQETQYF. Written as DNA, the CDR3 is TGCAGCGTTTCCCGGGCTCAAGAGACCCAGTACTTC. This chain links TRBV29-1 with TRBJ2-5; D is unresolved. Trimming took 5 bases from V and 2 from J, leaving 9 bases between them. The CDR3 length is 12 residues. Per the germline V gene, CDR1 is SQVTM and CDR2 is ANQGSEA. The whole variable domain, remainder taken from reference TRBV29-1 and TRBJ2-5, is SAVISQKPSRDICQRGTSLTIQCQVDSQVTMMFWYRQQPGQSLTLIATANQGSEATYESGFVIDKFPISRPNLTFSTLTVSNMSPEDSSIYLCSVSRAQETQYFGPGTRLLVL.

V gene TRBV7-8 combines with J gene TRBJ1-1; no clear D. The CDR3 extends over 15 amino acids. The germline V gene has CDR1 SGHVS and CDR2 FQNEAQ. V lost 1 base and J 1 base, leaving 10 bases between the germline ends. CDR3 DNA sequence: TGTGCCAGCAGCTTAGAATTAAACGCGAACACTGAAGCTTTCTTT. As protein: CASSLELNANTEAFF.